This entry lists 25 T cell receptor beta chains sequenced from one sample in a study of blood T cell repertoires in COVID-19. Profiling relied on immunoSEQ multiplex PCR, and the TCRdb table lists in-frame clones only, not all of them. Altogether some 390,000 clones are present, 80% to 90% being singletons, with the ten largest covering 2.3%. Sequencing input: peripheral blood. The receptors here all came from a woman aged 55-69 years with COVID-19, enrolled during active disease.

The gene calls are TRBV9 and TRBJ2-3; 11 bases map to TRBD1. V trimming: 6 bases; J trimming: 8 bases; junction bases outside the gene matches: 14. This CDR3 is 16 amino acids long. Germline CDR1 and CDR2: SGDLS and YYNGEE. The CDR3 reads CASMKGQGASSGTQYF. CDR3 sequence (DNA): TGTGCCAGCATGAAAGGACAGGGGGCGAGCTCGGGTACGCAGTATTTT. Drawing the rest from reference TRBV9 and TRBJ2-3, the complete variable domain is DSGVTQTPKHLITATGQRVTLRCSPRSGDLSVYWYQQSLDQGLQFLIQYYNGEERAKGNILERFSAQQFPDLHSELNLSSLELGDSALYFCASMKGQGASSGTQYFGPGTRLTVL.

The V gene is TRBV5-4, the J gene TRBJ2-1; D is ambiguous. Germline CDR1 is SGHNT and CDR2 is YYREEE (reference sequence). V shed 2 bases and J shed 0 bases, with 6 bases lying between them. CDR3 length: 14 residues. The CDR3 sequence: CASSLSSSYNEQFF. In DNA form, the CDR3 reads TGTGCCAGCAGCTTATCGAGCTCCTACAATGAGCAGTTCTTC.

The chain uses TRBV27 and TRBJ1-3, with 7 bases matching TRBD1. The V and J ends lost 5 bases and 4 bases, in that order; junction bases with no gene match: 8. CDR1 MNHEY and CDR2 SMNVEV come from the germline V gene (reference sequence). CDR3 length: 15 residues. CDR3 sequence reads: CASSPNTGVGNTIYF. CDR3 coding DNA: TGTGCCAGCAGTCCAAACACAGGGGTAGGAAACACCATATATTTT.

V is TRBV6-5 and J is TRBJ1-2; 7 positions agree with TRBD1. Germline CDR1 and CDR2: MNHEY and SVGAGI. The CDR3 length is 12 residues. V lost 7 bases to trimming and J lost 8 bases; unmatched junction nucleotides: 7. Written as DNA, the CDR3 is TGTGCCAGCACCCAGGGGGAGTTGGGCTACACCTTC. Its translation is CASTQGELGYTF.

V and J are TRBV5-1 and TRBJ1-6; D is unclear. V was pared by 2 bases and J by 3 bases, with 3 bases between. Germline CDR1 SGHRS, CDR2 YFSETQ. CDR3 length equals 13 residues. Here the CDR3 DNA reads TGCGCCAGCAGCTTATACTATAATTCACCCCTCCACTTT. Translating gives CASSLYYNSPLHF.

A note on this clone: The same CDR3 can be traced to other DNA sequences in this sample. The rearrangement joins TRBV7-9 to TRBJ2-7, with a weak D call TRBD2 (6 bases). CDR1 is SEHNR, CDR2 FQNEAQ, per germline (reference sequence). Trimming took off 5 bases at V and 2 bases at J, with 13 bases between the two ends. The CDR3 contains 14 residues. CDR3 in amino acids: CASSPRGGTYEQYF. The DNA of the CDR3 is TGTGCCAGCAGCCCCCGTGGGGGGACCTACGAGCAGTACTTC.

The chain has TRBV7-3 and TRBJ1-4; D perhaps matches TRBD1 (5 bases). Trimming took off 2 bases at V and 2 bases at J, with 9 bases between the two ends. CDR1 and CDR2 from the germline V gene are SGHTA and FQGTGA. This CDR3 is built from 15 residues. The CDR3 protein is CASSLFGGTNEKLFF. CDR3 nucleotides: TGTGCCAGCAGCTTATTCGGGGGGACTAATGAAAAACTGTTTTTT.

This chain joins TRBV3-1 (or the pseudogene TRBV3-2) and TRBJ1-1; 7 bases align to TRBD1. CDR1 is LGHDT and CDR2 is YNNKEL in the germline V gene (reference sequence). This CDR3 contains 13 residues. The junction had 6 bases not matched to a gene; V was cut back by 4 bases and J by 7 bases. The CDR3 coding sequence is TGTGCCAGCAGCCGAAGACAGGGTATTGAAGCTTTCTTT. It is translated as CASSRRQGIEAFF.

The chain is built from TRBV2 and TRBJ2-3, with D possibly TRBD2 on 5 matching bases. In germline, CDR1 is SNHLY, CDR2 FYNNEI. Deletions cut 8 bases from V and 5 bases from J, with 20 bases between. This CDR3 contains 15 residues. This CDR3 is CASSREGLGGDTQYF. CDR3 in DNA: TGTGCCAGCTCTCGAGAGGGTTTAGGAGGAGATACGCAGTATTTT. Full variable domain (rest looked up from reference TRBV2 and TRBJ2-3): EPEVTQTPSHQVTQMGQEVILRCVPISNHLYFYWYRQILGQKVEFLVSFYNNEISEKSEIFDDQFSVERPDGSNFTLKIRSTKLEDSAMYFCASSREGLGGDTQYFGPGTRLTVL.

This chain uses TRBV12-5 with TRBJ1-2; D may be TRBD1 (5 bases). The CDR3 spans 13 residues. Germline CDR1 is LGHNT and CDR2 is FRNRAP. Trimming pared 5 bases from V and 4 bases from J, leaving 11 bases between. The CDR3 protein is CASGTTGSYGYTF. The CDR3 DNA reads TGTGCTAGTGGTACCACAGGTTCCTATGGCTACACCTTC.

This chain connects TRBV28 to TRBJ2-7; 8 positions agree with TRBD2. CDR3 length: 14 amino acids. V was clipped by 6 bases and J by 1 base; unmatched bases: 5. CDR1 and CDR2 from the germline V gene are MDHEN and SYDVKM. The CDR3 nucleotides read TGTGCCAGCAGGGCCGGGGGGGCGTCCTACGAGCAGTACTTC. Amino acids: CASRAGGASYEQYF.

The chain combines TRBV19 with TRBJ2-3, with D perhaps matching TRBD1 (6 bases). V lost 5 bases to trimming and J lost 4 bases, with 13 bases between them. The CDR3 runs to 14 residues. CDR1 and CDR2 (germline): LNHDA, SQIVND (reference sequence). The CDR3, as DNA: TGTGCCAGTAGTCCCCCACAGGGCCCAGATACGCAGTATTTT. Translating gives CASSPPQGPDTQYF.

The chain has TRBV3-1 (or the pseudogene TRBV3-2) and TRBJ2-7, with a weak D call TRBD2 (6 bases). This CDR3 region has 16 residues. The V and J ends lost 3 bases and 5 bases respectively, with 20 bases between them. The germline CDR1 and CDR2 sequences are LGHDT and YNNKEL (reference sequence). CDR3 region: CASSQPTLGGKNEQYF. DNA for the CDR3: TGTGCCAGCAGCCAGCCCACCCTCGGGGGTAAGAACGAGCAGTACTTC.

The rearrangement joins TRBV2 to TRBJ1-4; no clear D gene. The length of the CDR3 is 16 residues. The V end lost 2 bases, the J end lost 0 bases, and 10 bases lay between the germline ends. CDR1 is SNHLY and CDR2 is FYNNEI in the germline V gene. CDR3 protein: CASSENGEATNEKLFF. Here the CDR3 DNA reads TGTGCCAGCAGTGAAAACGGGGAGGCAACTAATGAAAAACTGTTTTTT. Drawing the rest from reference TRBV2 and TRBJ1-4, the complete variable domain is EPEVTQTPSHQVTQMGQEVILRCVPISNHLYFYWYRQILGQKVEFLVSFYNNEISEKSEIFDDQFSVERPDGSNFTLKIRSTKLEDSAMYFCASSENGEATNEKLFFGSGTQLSVL.

In its sample, this clone was seen once. The chain joins TRBV3-1 (or the pseudogene TRBV3-2) to TRBJ2-1, with 7 bases fitting TRBD1. V gave up 3 bases and J gave up 2 bases; unmatched junction bases: 7. Germline CDR1 and CDR2: LGHDT and YNNKEL (reference sequence). The CDR3 sequence is 16 residues long. In nucleotides, the CDR3 is TGTGCCAGCAGCCATCGACAGGGCCCCCCCTACAATGAGCAGTTCTTC. Protein: CASSHRQGPPYNEQFF.

This clone appeared a single time. The chain employs TRBV2 and TRBJ1-4; a weak D match, TRBD1 (5 bases). Per germline, CDR1 SNHLY and CDR2 FYNNEI. Trimming removed 4 bases at V and 8 bases at J, with 14 bases between. The CDR3 loop spans 14 amino acids. CDR3 bases: TGTGCCAGCAGTGGTACGGGGGAGGGCGAAAAACTGTTTTTT. Encoded protein: CASSGTGEGEKLFF.

The rearrangement links TRBV7-6 to TRBJ2-2, with 8 bases aligning to TRBD1. CDR3 length: 15 amino acids. The V and J ends lost 3 bases and 4 bases, in that order; junction bases with no gene match: 4. Per the germline V gene, CDR1 is SGHVS and CDR2 is FNYEAQ. As DNA, the CDR3 is TGTGCCAGCAGCTTGACAGGGGCTCCCACCGGGGAGCTGTTTTTT. It is translated as CASSLTGAPTGELFF.

V is TRBV5-1 and J is TRBJ2-1; TRBD1 aligns across 8 bases. With V trimmed by 4 bases and J by 6 bases, 3 bases remained unmatched. The CDR3 length is 13 residues. Germline V lookup: CDR1 SGHRS, CDR2 YFSETQ. The CDR3 is CASSVGTGNEQFF. DNA of the CDR3: TGCGCCAGCAGCGTGGGGACAGGCAATGAGCAGTTCTTC.

The chain recombines TRBV28 with TRBJ1-1; possibly TRBD1 for D (5 bases). The ends were cut back, 6 bases at V and 5 bases at J, with 13 bases in the middle. This CDR3 is 13 amino acids long. From germline, CDR1 is MDHEN and CDR2 SYDVKM. In DNA form, the CDR3 reads TGTGCCAGCAGATCCGGTGCAGGGACTGAAGCTTTCTTT. As protein: CASRSGAGTEAFF.

This clone is a singleton in its sample. V and J are TRBV5-1 and TRBJ1-2; 10 bases map to TRBD1. V gave up 4 bases and J gave up 8 bases; unmatched junction bases: 11. The CDR3 is 15 amino acids. Germline assignment: CDR1 SGHRS and CDR2 YFSETQ. The CDR3 sequence: CASSPPGTGAEGYTF. CDR3 in DNA: TGCGCCAGCAGCCCCCCCGGGACAGGGGCGGAGGGCTACACCTTC.

The chain has TRBV6-5 and TRBJ2-2, with TRBD1 identical over 8 bases. The ends lost 5 bases at V and 6 bases at J; junction bases unmatched: 5. The CDR3 runs 14 residues. In germline, CDR1 is MNHEY, CDR2 SVGAGI. CDR3 in amino acids: CASSRTGRAGELFF. Here the CDR3 DNA reads TGTGCCAGCAGTCGGACAGGGCGGGCCGGGGAGCTGTTTTTT.

The chain links TRBV2 to TRBJ2-2; D remains ambiguous. This CDR3 is built from 13 residues. Trimming left V 7 bases short and J 3 bases short, with 9 bases between. Per germline, CDR1 SNHLY and CDR2 FYNNEI. The CDR3 DNA is TGTGCCAGCAAAGCCTATGACACCGGGGAGCTGTTTTTT. Residues: CASKAYDTGELFF. The full variable domain, its missing parts supplied by reference TRBV2 and TRBJ2-2, is EPEVTQTPSHQVTQMGQEVILRCVPISNHLYFYWYRQILGQKVEFLVSFYNNEISEKSEIFDDQFSVERPDGSNFTLKIRSTKLEDSAMYFCASKAYDTGELFFGEGSRLTVL.

This clone appeared a few times. The chain carries TRBV15 and TRBJ2-2, with TRBD1 matching 10 bases. The CDR3 covers 14 residues. From germline, CDR1 is LNHNV and CDR2 YYDKDF (reference sequence). V trimming: 9 bases; J trimming: 3 bases; junction bases outside the gene matches: 4. This CDR3 reads CATSGTGDTGELFF. In DNA, the CDR3 is TGTGCCACGTCCGGGACAGGGGACACCGGGGAGCTGTTTTTT.

V is TRBV5-1 and J is TRBJ2-7; 8 bases fit TRBD1. CDR1 is SGHRS and CDR2 is YFSETQ in the germline V gene. This CDR3 spans 14 amino acids. V lost 0 bases, J lost 3 bases, and 2 bases stayed unmatched. CDR3 DNA sequence: TGCGCCAGCAGCTTGGACGGACAGGGCTACGAGCAGTACTTC. This gives the protein CASSLDGQGYEQYF.

This chain links TRBV5-1 with TRBJ2-5; 8 nucleotides line up with TRBD2. CDR1 and CDR2 from the germline V gene are SGHRS and YFSETQ. The CDR3 loop spans 17 amino acids. J was trimmed by 5 bases and V by 1 base; bases with no gene match: 13. CDR3 region: CASSLRASGWSGETQYF. In DNA, the CDR3 is TGCGCCAGCAGCTTGCGGGCTAGCGGGTGGTCGGGCGAGACCCAGTACTTC.